The T cell receptor beta chain described here comes from a study of cytomegalovirus exposure and HLA in healthy donors. Study background: There were around 390 genotyped donors. Of these, 81% fell in the genetic ancestry cluster associated with self-reported Caucasian donors. Study outcomes and limitations: Approximately 17,000 TCR beta sequences were associated with HLA alleles at 0.05 false discovery rate in a later analysis. A prior analysis recorded that most TCR beta V segments were productive about 87% or about 30% of the time. TCR association rates varied by HLA locus in a later analysis, with DRB1 highest and HLA-C lowest.

The PCR employed 60 Vbeta primers together with 13 Jbeta primers. Sequenced by immunoSEQ multiplex PCR; TCRdb stores in-frame clones only, minus some. The sample lists some 180,000 clones; 70% to 80% were seen once. As regards this clone: The antigen is unknown.

Sequencing was carried out using PBMCs. This TCR was sampled from a woman between 25 and 40 years old in good health and CMV-seropositive.

The CDR3 DNA reads as TGTGCCAGCAGCCCTTCTAGGTACCAAGAGACCCAGTACTTC. Translation gives CASSPSRYQETQYF. The chain links TRBV14 to TRBJ2-5; D is undetermined. V lost 4 bases and J lost 0, with 9 bases in between. This CDR3 has 14 amino acids. The germline V gene has CDR1 SGHDN and CDR2 FVKESK.